Following are 21 T cell receptor beta chains from one sample sequenced in a study of blood T cell repertoires in COVID-19. The assay was immunoSEQ multiplex PCR, and TCRdb's table has in-frame clones only and misses some. The table lists 120,000 or so clones, just over 85% of them singletons. The sample taken for sequencing was peripheral blood. These receptors all come from a woman in her forties or fifties with active or convalescent COVID-19.

The chain recombines TRBV7-9 with TRBJ2-3; D is perhaps TRBD1 (7 bases). The CDR3 runs 17 residues. Germline V gives CDR1 SEHNR, CDR2 FQNEAQ (reference sequence). V lost 7 bases, J lost 0 bases, and 20 bases lay in between. Written as DNA, the CDR3 is TGTGCCAGCACCGAAGGGGGCGGACTACCTAGCACAGATACGCAGTATTTT. Protein product: CASTEGGGLPSTDTQYF. Full variable domain (outside the CDR3, taken from reference TRBV7-9 and TRBJ2-3): DTGVSQNPRHKITKRGQNVTFRCDPISEHNRLYWYRQTLGQGPEFLTYFQNEAQLEKSRLLSDRFSAERPKGSFSTLEIQRTEQGDSAMYLCASTEGGGLPSTDTQYFGPGTRLTVL.

The V gene is TRBV5-8, the J gene TRBJ1-5; D unclear. Per the germline V gene, CDR1 is SGHTS and CDR2 is YDEGEE. This CDR3 contains 13 residues. V was cut by 3 bases and J by 3 bases, with 7 bases left in between. The CDR3, as DNA: TGTGCCAGCAGCTCCGGGTACAATCAGCCCCAGCATTTT. Translation gives CASSSGYNQPQHF.

This clone came up once. This chain connects TRBV24-1 to TRBJ1-5; 9 bases match TRBD1. CDR1 KGHDR and CDR2 SFDVKD come from the germline V gene. Trimming removed 3 bases from V and 7 bases from J; junction bases left unmatched: 12. This CDR3 comprises 17 residues. CDR3 residues: CATSDPVGTGYQQPQHF. DNA of the CDR3: TGTGCCACCAGTGATCCAGTGGGGACAGGGTATCAACAGCCCCAGCATTTT.

The V call is TRBV28, the J call TRBJ2-7, with 14 bases that match TRBD2. Looked up from germline, CDR1 is MDHEN and CDR2 is SYDVKM. This CDR3 has 14 residues. V dropped 7 bases and J dropped 3; count of bases not matched to a gene: 2. CDR3 amino acids: CASTGTSGSYEQYF. The CDR3 region has the DNA TGTGCCAGCACCGGGACTAGCGGGAGCTACGAGCAGTACTTC. Using reference TRBV28 and TRBJ2-7 for the parts outside the CDR3, the full variable domain is DVKVTQSSRYLVKRTGEKVFLECVQDMDHENMFWYRQDPGLGLRLIYFSYDVKMKEKGDIPEGYSVSREKKERFSLILESASTNQTSMYLCASTGTSGSYEQYFGPGTRLTVT.

V gene TRBV24-1 combines with J gene TRBJ2-7, with TRBD2 as a possible D gene (5 bases). Germline V CDR1 and CDR2: KGHDR, SFDVKD. Trimming took off 4 bases at V and 9 bases at J, with 12 bases between the two ends. CDR3 length: 12 residues. CDR3 sequence: CATSDTGWRQYF. CDR3 nucleotide sequence: TGTGCCACCAGTGACACGGGGTGGCGGCAGTACTTC.

The chain uses TRBV4-1 and TRBJ2-2, with 8 bases identical to TRBD1. Germline V CDR1 and CDR2: MGHRA, YSYEKL. The junction had 14 bases not matched to a gene; V was cut back by 1 base and J by 4 bases. This CDR3 region has 19 residues. The CDR3 reads CASSQGTPSADRATGELFF. CDR3 in DNA: TGCGCCAGCAGCCAAGGGACCCCATCTGCGGACAGGGCCACCGGGGAGCTGTTTTTT.

CDR3 protein: CASNRGVEKLFF. The CDR3 DNA reads as TGTGCCAGCAACAGGGGGGTAGAAAAACTGTTTTTT. V and J are TRBV3-1 (or the pseudogene TRBV3-2) and TRBJ1-4; 8 nucleotides agree with TRBD1. The trim removed 7 bases at V and 8 bases at J, leaving 3 bases unmatched. The CDR3 runs to 12 residues. Germline CDR1 reads LGHDT; CDR2 reads YNNKEL (reference sequence).

The chain employs TRBV6-6 and TRBJ1-2; 11 bases align to TRBD1. V lost 5 bases, J lost 5 bases, and 10 bases stayed unmatched. The germline V gene encodes CDR1 MNHNY and CDR2 SVGAGI (reference sequence). The CDR3 spans 16 residues. The CDR3 DNA sequence: TGTGCCAGCAGTCCGGGACAGGGGGGAACTCCTTATGGCTACACCTTC. This sequence encodes CASSPGQGGTPYGYTF.

The chain recombines TRBV3-1 (or the pseudogene TRBV3-2) with TRBJ1-2, with a tentative D call TRBD1 (6 bases). This CDR3 is 14 amino acids long. The V end was cut by 5 bases, the J end by 8 bases, with 18 bases between. Germline CDR1 is LGHDT and CDR2 is YNNKEL (reference sequence). The chain's CDR3 is CASSSPRQARGYTF. The CDR3 bases are TGTGCCAGCAGCTCGCCTAGACAGGCTCGAGGCTACACCTTC.

The V gene is TRBV18, the J gene TRBJ2-1, with 7 bases aligning to TRBD2. Looked up from germline, CDR1 is KGHSH and CDR2 is LQKENI. CDR3 length: 13 amino acids. V was clipped by 8 bases and J by 9 bases; unmatched bases: 10. CDR3: CASLVAGASEQFF. For the CDR3, the DNA is TGTGCCAGCCTCGTTGCGGGAGCAAGTGAGCAGTTCTTC.

This chain uses TRBV19 with TRBJ2-7; 8 nucleotides align to TRBD1. The V gene end was trimmed by 5 bases and the J gene end by 3 bases; junction bases not matched to a gene: 6. The CDR3 runs 14 residues. Per the germline V gene, CDR1 is LNHDA and CDR2 is SQIVND (reference sequence). CDR3 amino acids: CASSGQGLIYEQYF. For the CDR3, the DNA is TGTGCCAGTAGTGGACAGGGCCTTATCTACGAGCAGTACTTC. Complete variable domain (other parts from reference TRBV19 and TRBJ2-7): DGGITQSPKYLFRKEGQNVTLSCEQNLNHDAMYWYRQDPGQGLRLIYYSQIVNDFQKGDIAEGYSVSREKKESFPLTVTSAQKNPTAFYLCASSGQGLIYEQYFGPGTRLTVT.

The V and J genes are TRBV30 and TRBJ2-7, with D maybe TRBD1 (5 bases). Looked up from germline, CDR1 is GTSNPN and CDR2 is SVGIG (reference sequence). Trimming removed 2 bases from V and 7 bases from J, with 15 bases in between. This CDR3 region has 13 residues. CDR3 DNA sequence: TGTGCCTGGAGTCCGAGGCAGGGCCTGGAGCAGTACTTC. Protein sequence: CAWSPRQGLEQYF.

This clone was observed a handful of times. J is TRBJ2-7 and V is TRBV5-1; maybe TRBD1 (5 bases). The V and J ends lost 2 bases and 3 bases respectively, with 15 bases between them. CDR1 is SGHRS and CDR2 is YFSETQ in the germline V gene. The CDR3 sequence is 15 residues long. CDR3 nucleotide sequence: TGCGCCAGCAGCTTTGATCGGACACCTGTCTACGAGCAGTACTTC. Protein product: CASSFDRTPVYEQYF.

The chain links TRBV15 to TRBJ2-2; D is unresolved. This CDR3 comprises 16 residues. Germline V CDR1 and CDR2: LNHNV, YYDKDF (reference sequence). V gave up 7 bases and J gave up 4 bases, with 19 bases separating them. As DNA, the CDR3 is TGTGCCACCACCGACCGCTTGGGTGGGCGCACCGGGGAGCTGTTTTTT. This codes for CATTDRLGGRTGELFF.

The chain recombines TRBV28 with TRBJ1-2, with D perhaps TRBD1 (5 bases). Germline V gene lookup returns CDR1 MDHEN and CDR2 SYDVKM. V gave up 6 bases and J gave up 7 bases, with 15 bases separating them. The CDR3 consists of 13 residues. The CDR3 bases are TGTGCCAGCAGCCCGGGAGGGACGGGTGGCTACACCTTC. Its translation is CASSPGGTGGYTF.

The rearrangement uses TRBV15 and TRBJ1-4; D is perhaps TRBD1 (5 bases). Trimming cost V 5 bases and J 5 bases, with 15 bases left between them. Per germline, CDR1 LNHNV and CDR2 YYDKDF (reference sequence). The CDR3 has 15 amino acids. Here the CDR3 DNA reads TGTGCCACCAGCCGCGACAGACACTCGAATGAAAAACTGTTTTTT. Translated: CATSRDRHSNEKLFF.

The chain links TRBV29-1 to TRBJ1-2, with a possible D match to TRBD1 (5 bases). The V end lost 3 bases, the J end lost 7 bases, and 12 bases lay between the germline ends. The germline CDR1 and CDR2 sequences are SQVTM and ANQGSEA. CDR3 size: 12 residues. CDR3 sequence: CSVDIQGTGYTF. CDR3 DNA sequence: TGCAGCGTTGATATTCAGGGCACTGGCTACACCTTC.

A few counts support this clone. This rearrangement joins TRBV12-5 to TRBJ1-5; 10 bases agree with TRBD1. CDR3 length: 17 amino acids. V shed 0 bases and J 7 bases; nucleotides not matched to a gene: 9. CDR1 is LGHNT and CDR2 is FRNRAP in the germline V gene. CDR3 in DNA: TGTGCTAGTGGTTTGGTACACGGGACAGGGGATTGGCAGCCCCAGCATTTT. Amino acids: CASGLVHGTGDWQPQHF.

V usage is TRBV6-4 and J usage is TRBJ1-5; no definite D call. CDR1 and CDR2 (germline): MRHNA, SNTAGT. V lost 4 bases and J lost 2, with 9 bases in between. This CDR3 spans 14 amino acids. The CDR3 region is CASSVTAGNQPQHF. CDR3 in DNA: TGTGCCAGCAGTGTTACAGCTGGCAATCAGCCCCAGCATTTT.

The genes are TRBV12-5 and TRBJ1-5, with 9 bases that match TRBD1. Germline-derived CDR1 and CDR2 are LGHNT and FRNRAP. The V and J ends lost 2 bases and 2 bases, in that order; junction bases with no gene match: 7. The CDR3 has 17 amino acids. As DNA, the CDR3 is TGTGCTAGTGGTTTGCCAAAACAGGGGGCCGGCAATCAGCCCCAGCATTTT. Translating it yields CASGLPKQGAGNQPQHF.

The chain has TRBV3-1 (or the pseudogene TRBV3-2) and TRBJ1-1; 9 bases map to TRBD1. Germline CDR1 and CDR2: LGHDT and YNNKEL (reference sequence). The CDR3 totals 15 residues. Unmatched junction bases numbered 3, after V lost 3 bases and J lost 1 base. CDR3 coding DNA: TGTGCCAGCAGCCACGCGGGACAGGGGAACACTGAAGCTTTCTTT. Amino acid sequence: CASSHAGQGNTEAFF.